The rows below give T cell receptor beta chains drawn from one sample of a study of PD-1 blockade in classical Hodgkin lymphoma. The data were produced by immunoSEQ multiplex PCR, yet TCRdb's version contains in-frame clones alone and is incomplete. The data contain approximately 44,000 clones, 65% to 70% of them singletons. The starting material was peripheral blood mononuclear cells (PBMCs), obtained before the fourth cycle of nivolumab. These receptors came from a human donor with classical Hodgkin lymphoma. CDR3s include the opening cysteine and the closing phenylalanine or tryptophan. Each record gives: CDR3 length, clone size, J gene, V gene, D gene, CDR3 DNA, CDR3 protein. A D gene is named only where the DNA matches it firmly. Only some rows state a clone size, as once, few, many or a class for expanded clones.

17 - TRBJ2-3 TRBV19 TRBD2 TGTGCCAGTAGTATAGATCCCCCCGGGGGGAGGGGTGATACGCAGTATTTT CASSIDPPGGRGDTQYF
12 - TRBJ2-7 TRBV28 - TGTGCCAGCAGAGAGAGTCCCTACGAGCAGTACTTC CASRESPYEQYF
13 few TRBJ2-1 TRBV6-5 - TGTGCCAGCAGTGAGTTTGGGGTAAATGAGCAGTTCTTC CASSEFGVNEQFF
15 - TRBJ2-7 TRBV2 - TGTGCCAGCAGTGAAGCGGGCAGGGCCTCCTACGAGCAGTACTTC CASSEAGRASYEQYF
15 - TRBJ2-7 TRBV11-3 - TGTGCCAGCAGCAGAGGAGGGACAGTGCCCTACGAGCAGTACTTC CASSRGGTVPYEQYF
20 once TRBJ2-5 TRBV5-5 TRBD2 TGTGCCAGCACCCCTAGCCCCGGGACTAGCGGGGGCCTGGTAGTTGAGACCCAGTACTTC CASTPSPGTSGGLVVETQYF
15 - TRBJ1-2 TRBV4-2 - TGTGCCAGCAGCCAAGCGTTCGGGGGAGGCTATGGCTACACCTTC CASSQAFGGGYGYTF
13 - TRBJ2-3 TRBV5-1 - TGCGCCAGCAGCTGGAGGGTCACAGATACGCAGTATTTT CASSWRVTDTQYF
16 few TRBJ1-2 TRBV9 TRBD1 TGTGCCAGCAGCGTATGGGACAACAGGGGGCAAGTTGGCTACACCTTC CASSVWDNRGQVGYTF
10 - TRBJ1-2 TRBV29-1 - TGCAGCGTTGATGACTATGGCTACACCTTC CSVDDYGYTF
13 few TRBJ2-1 TRBV6-5 - TGTGCCAGCAGTTCAAGACAGACCGATGAGCAGTTCTTC CASSSRQTDEQFF
14 - TRBJ1-3 TRBV30 - TGTGCCTGGAGTGTAGCCGACGGCGGAAACACCATATATTTT CAWSVADGGNTIYF
19 - TRBJ1-1 TRBV4-3 TRBD1 TGCGCCAGCAGCCCGTGGTGGGGAGGGGGCACAGAGTGGAACACTGAAGCTTTCTTT CASSPWWGGGTEWNTEAFF
13 - TRBJ2-7 TRBV14 - TGTGCCAGCAGCCAGGGACACTACTACGAGCAGTACTTC CASSQGHYYEQYF
14 - TRBJ1-1 TRBV5-1 - TGCGCCAGCAGCTTGGTACAGGGTTATGGTGAAGCTTTCTTT CASSLVQGYGEAFF
18 - TRBJ1-1 TRBV7-9 - TGTGCCAGCAGCTTACCAACAGGCCCCCGAGGGATGAACACTGAAGCTTTCTTT CASSLPTGPRGMNTEAFF
13 - TRBJ1-2 TRBV9 TRBD1 TGTGCCAGCAGCCTTGACAGGGACTATGGCTACACCTTC CASSLDRDYGYTF
14 - TRBJ2-1 TRBV4-3 - TGCGCCAGCAGCCAAACAGGCTACTACAATGAGCAGTTCTTC CASSQTGYYNEQFF
16 - TRBJ2-2 TRBV4-1 - TGCGCCAGCAGCCGGGGGGTAGGTGGAAACACCGGGGAGCTGTTTTTT CASSRGVGGNTGELFF
13 - TRBJ1-3 TRBV7-3 - TGTGCCAGCAGCCTCGGACTGGGCAACACCATATATTTT CASSLGLGNTIYF
13 - TRBJ1-1 TRBV7-9 - TGTGCCAGCAGGCCTCTCATGAACACTGAAGCTTTCTTT CASRPLMNTEAFF
17 - TRBJ1-1 TRBV11-2 TRBD1 TGTGCCAGCAGCCCCGACCCGGGGGGGGGACAGCTCACTGAAGCTTTCTTT CASSPDPGGGQLTEAFF
13 - TRBJ1-3 TRBV7-2 - TGTGCCAGCAGCGCGGAATCTGGAAACACCATATATTTT CASSAESGNTIYF
17 few TRBJ1-1 TRBV6-1 TRBD1 TGTGCCAGCAGTGCGACTAACAGGGGGCGTGTAAACACTGAAGCTTTCTTT CASSATNRGRVNTEAFF
11 - TRBJ1-2 TRBV2 TRBD1 TGTGCCAGTCCTGGACAGGCCGACTACACCTTC CASPGQADYTF
16 - TRBJ1-3 TRBV5-4 TRBD1 TGTGCCAGCAGCTTGGTGACAGGGACGCTTGGAAACACCATATATTTT CASSLVTGTLGNTIYF
13 - TRBJ1-5 TRBV19 - TGTGCCAGTAGTCGAAATAGCAATCAGCCCCAGCATTTT CASSRNSNQPQHF
16 once TRBJ2-1 TRBV11-3 TRBD2 TGTGCCAGCAGTACCGAGGGCGGGGGGGCCAGGAATGAGCAGTTCTTC CASSTEGGGARNEQFF
15 few TRBJ2-7 TRBV7-6 TRBD2 TGTGCCAGCAGCCCCGTCCTAGCGGGGGGTTACGAGCAGTACTTC CASSPVLAGGYEQYF
16 - TRBJ2-3 TRBV27 TRBD2 TGTGCCAGCAGTAATGGACTAGCGGGGATCACAGATACGCAGTATTTT CASSNGLAGITDTQYF
12 - TRBJ2-7 TRBV6-6 - TGTGCCAGCAGTTACAGGACGGGGGAGCAGTACTTC CASSYRTGEQYF
12 - TRBJ2-3 TRBV30 - TGTGCCTGGTGGAAGATCACAGATACGCAGTATTTT CAWWKITDTQYF
18 - TRBJ1-2 TRBV4-3 - TGCGCCAGCAGCCAAGAGGCGTCTTGGGTTCGGGGGGCGGATGGCTACACCTTC CASSQEASWVRGADGYTF
16 once TRBJ1-3 TRBV10-3 - TGTGCCATCTCCGGGCCAGGTACCATCTCTGGAAACACCATATATTTT CAISGPGTISGNTIYF
11 medium-sized TRBJ2-7 TRBV4-1 - TGCGCCAGCAGCCAAATAGGGGAGCAGTACTTC CASSQIGEQYF
14 - TRBJ2-7 TRBV5-8 - TGTGCCAGCAGCTTGAGGGCCAACTCCTACGAGCAGTACTTC CASSLRANSYEQYF
15 - TRBJ1-2 TRBV13 TRBD1 TGTGCCAGCAGCTTAGGCCGGACAGGGGATCGTGGCTACACCTTC CASSLGRTGDRGYTF
15 - TRBJ2-7 TRBV7-8 TRBD2 TGTGCCAGCAGCTTATCTAGCGGGGGGCAATACGAGCAGTACTTC CASSLSSGGQYEQYF
14 medium-sized TRBJ1-2 TRBV29-1 TRBD1 TGCAGCGTTGAACAGGACAGGGAGGGAAATGGCTACACCTTC CSVEQDREGNGYTF
12 - TRBJ2-1 TRBV5-6 TRBD1 TGTGCCAGCAGCTTAGGGACAGATGAGCAGTTCTTC CASSLGTDEQFF
14 few TRBJ1-4 TRBV5-1 - TGCGCCAGCAAGGAGCGAGGAGCTGAAGAAAAACTGTTTTTT CASKERGAEEKLFF
14 - TRBJ2-3 TRBV5-1 TRBD1 TGCGCCAGCAGCTTGGACAGGGGGATAGATACGCAGTATTTT CASSLDRGIDTQYF
14 - TRBJ1-1 TRBV7-9 - TGTGCCAGCAGCCAAGGACTATCGAACACTGAAGCTTTCTTT CASSQGLSNTEAFF
15 - TRBJ2-7 TRBV4-3 TRBD2 TGCGCCAGCAGCCAAGAGTCTAGCGGGGCCTACGAGCAGTACTTC CASSQESSGAYEQYF
13 - TRBJ2-3 TRBV30 - TGTGCCTGGACACTATCATGGACAGATACGCAGTATTTT CAWTLSWTDTQYF
15 - TRBJ2-1 TRBV10-3 - TGTGCCATCAGTGCTTCACAGGGAGCCTACAATGAGCAGTTCTTC CAISASQGAYNEQFF
14 - TRBJ1-4 TRBV29-1 - TGCAGCGTTGAAGGGGTTGCGGGGGACGAAAAACTGTTTTTT CSVEGVAGDEKLFF
13 medium-sized TRBJ1-1 TRBV19 - TGTGCCAGTAGTCTCGGACTGAGCACTGAAGCTTTCTTT CASSLGLSTEAFF
16 once TRBJ1-4 TRBV2 - TGTGCCAGCAGTCCCGACAGGCAAGCAACTAATGAAAAACTGTTTTTT CASSPDRQATNEKLFF
12 - TRBJ2-5 TRBV6-5 - TGTGCCAGCAGTTACATTCAGGAGACCCAGTACTTC CASSYIQETQYF
17 - TRBJ2-5 TRBV29-1 TRBD2 TGCAGCGTTGTACCCCAAGGACTAGCGGCCTTGCAAGAGACCCAGTACTTC CSVVPQGLAALQETQYF
14 - TRBJ2-3 TRBV7-6 - TGTGCCAGCAGCCACGCAGGGGGCACAGATACGCAGTATTTT CASSHAGGTDTQYF
16 - TRBJ2-7 TRBV9 TRBD1 TGTGCCAGCAGCGTAGGAGGGACAGGTTTGTTCTACGAGCAGTACTTC CASSVGGTGLFYEQYF
16 once TRBJ2-2 TRBV2 - TGTGCCAGCAGTGTGGAGGGTCGGGGGTCCGGCGGGGAGCTGTTTTTT CASSVEGRGSGGELFF
20 - TRBJ2-1 TRBV9 - TGTGCCAGCAGCGACCCGGGGCCTATAGCATCACCCCGCTCCTACAATGAGCAGTTCTTC CASSDPGPIASPRSYNEQFF
13 - TRBJ2-2 TRBV13 - TGTGCCAGCAGCCGGGCGGCGTCCGGGGAGCTGTTTTTT CASSRAASGELFF
16 - TRBJ1-2 TRBV28 TRBD1 TGTGCCAGCAGTTTGAATAGTGGGGACAGGGGCTATGGCTACACCTTC CASSLNSGDRGYGYTF
15 few TRBJ2-7 TRBV6-5 - TGTGCCAGCAGTTACTCTCCAGGGGCAGGCTACGAGCAGTACTTC CASSYSPGAGYEQYF